This T cell receptor beta chain was observed in a study of blood T cell repertoires in COVID-19. Study summary: The United States, Italy and Spain supplied acute and convalescent COVID-19 samples. The analysed material was cDNA or gDNA that came from T cells, B-cell-depleted T cells, or PBMCs.

Per the germline V gene, CDR1 is MNHEY and CDR2 is SVGEGT. The CDR3 length is 15 residues. V lost 2 bases, J lost 8 bases, and 7 bases stayed unmatched. The repertoire was sequenced with immunoSEQ multiplex PCR; TCRdb's copy has only in-frame clones and lacks some. The data contain around 700,000 clones, 90% of them singletons. The sequence derives from a woman aged 18 to 35 with acute or convalescent COVID-19. The sample was peripheral blood. The chain has TRBV6-2 or TRBV6-3 and TRBJ2-4; TRBD1 aligns across 9 bases. The CDR3 is CASSYDGDRGDIQYF. The CDR3 DNA is TGTGCCAGCAGTTACGATGGAGACAGGGGGGACATTCAGTACTTC.